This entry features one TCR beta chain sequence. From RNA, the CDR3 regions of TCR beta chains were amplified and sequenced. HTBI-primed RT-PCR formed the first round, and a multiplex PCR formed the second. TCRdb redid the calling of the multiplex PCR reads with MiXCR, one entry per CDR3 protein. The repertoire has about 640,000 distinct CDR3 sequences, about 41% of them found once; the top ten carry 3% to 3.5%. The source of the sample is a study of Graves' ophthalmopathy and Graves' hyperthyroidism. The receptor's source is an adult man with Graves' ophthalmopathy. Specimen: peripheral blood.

CDR3 in DNA: TGCAGTGCTAGCTACGGATCCTACGAGCAGTACTTC. This codes for CSASYGSYEQYF. This rearrangement joins TRBV20-1 to TRBJ2-7, with D hard to call. The CDR3 totals 12 residues. CDR1 is DFQATT, CDR2 SNEGSKA, per germline (reference sequence). Deletions cut 3 bases from V and 1 base from J, with 7 bases between.